This TCR beta chain originates from a study of Graves' ophthalmopathy and Graves' hyperthyroidism. Study summary: Peripheral blood sampling occurred at initial diagnosis, before any treatment. Study results and limitations: In separating ophthalmopathy from stable hyperthyroidism, a 13-signature model achieved nearly 90% sensitivity and 81.08% specificity.

The V and J ends lost 1 base and 8 bases respectively, with 12 bases between them. This CDR3 region has 13 residues. RNA transcripts provided the template for amplifying TCR beta CDR3 regions. Following a first-round RT-PCR that used HTBI primers, a second-round multiplex PCR was carried out. TCRdb re-called the multiplex PCR reads through MiXCR, storing one row per CDR3 protein. The sample shows 450,000 or so distinct CDR3 sequences, around 14% of them seen only once. This clonotype was detected many times. What it binds is not known. This chain links TRBV12-3 or TRBV12-4 with TRBJ2-7; the D gene is possibly TRBD2 (5 bases). The origin of this receptor is a woman in her 30s with Graves' ophthalmopathy. Sequenced input: blood. The CDR3 loop is CASSLEAGIQQYF. The CDR3 bases are TGTGCCAGCAGTTTAGAGGCCGGGATCCAGCAGTACTTC.